This TCR beta chain emerged from a study of CD8 T cells in Susac syndrome. Broader study findings: The TCR sequencing and HLA analysis in the study involved a relatively small number of individuals, as the study acknowledged.

Random hexamers served to reverse transcribe roughly 0.5 to 1 ug RNA. The CDR3 of TCR beta was amplified by immunoSEQ multiplex PCR across 54 Vbeta and 13 Jbeta. One entry per CDR3 protein results from TCRdb running MiXCR on the immunoSEQ multiplex PCR reads. In the table there are tens of thousands of distinct CDR3 sequences, 90% to 95% of which are singletons. Peripheral blood CD8+ and CD4+ T cells were profiled by TCR beta sequencing. The study used treatment-naive patients who had stable or active relapsing-remitting disease as multiple sclerosis controls. Of note for this clonotype: The antigen remains unidentified.

The V and J ends lost 3 bases and 0 bases respectively, with 9 bases between them. The CDR3 totals 15 residues. CDR1 is LNHDA, CDR2 SQIVND, per germline (reference sequence). This sequence originates from a human donor with multiple sclerosis. The chain recombines TRBV19 with TRBJ1-5, with D unresolved. The sample consisted of CD8+ T cells from PBMCs. The CDR3 DNA follows: TGTGCCAGTAGTATGTGGGGAAATAGCAATCAGCCCCAGCATTTT. Protein sequence: CASSMWGNSNQPQHF.